The text below deals with one T cell receptor beta chain. The target antigen is unknown. Post-sort purity exceeded 95% for all sorted populations. Germline CDR1 is LNHNV and CDR2 is YYDKDF (reference sequence). The CDR3 consists of 15 residues. V dropped 0 bases and J dropped 7 bases, with 13 bases sitting between them. Expressed TCRB transcripts were sequenced because the entire RNA isolate underwent reverse transcription. Data came from immunoSEQ multiplex PCR; TCRdb stores just in-frame clones and leaves some out. Of over 300,000 clones in the sample, around 9% were seen once. This sample is drawn from a study of beta chain features in type 1 diabetes. General observations from the study: In all four CD4+ subsets, TCRB CDR3 length was significantly, moderately reduced in type 1 diabetes. Comparison showed that naive, central memory and Treg TCRB repertoires appeared more similar among patients than among healthy donors.

Sequencing was carried out using central memory CD4+ T cells from blood. The receptor was isolated from a man aged 30-40 years with type 1 diabetes. This chain uses TRBV15 with TRBJ1-5; D might be TRBD1 (6 bases). The CDR3 coding sequence is TGTGCCACCAGCAGAGAAACAGGGTGGGGACAGCCCCAGCATTTT. This codes for CATSRETGWGQPQHF. The full variable domain, its missing parts supplied by reference TRBV15 and TRBJ1-5, is DAMVIQNPRYQVTQFGKPVTLSCSQTLNHNVMYWYQQKSSQAPKLLFHYYDKDFNNEADTPDNFQSRRPNTSFCFLDIRSPGLGDTAMYLCATSRETGWGQPQHFGDGTRLSIL.